The 27 T cell receptor beta chains below were found in one sample sequenced in a study of T cell responses to AZD1222 COVID-19 vaccine (dated by TCRdb to the early 2020s). Library preparation was by the immunoSEQ multiplex PCR assay. Held by TCRdb, this immuneACCESS table contains in-frame sequences only and omits some clones. Under half of the omission traces to an unresolved V gene where checked; the cause of the rest is unknown. The sample profile shows about 100,000 clones; roughly nine tenths of them were found once. The ten largest make up 15% to 20% of the sample. According to the study, the label for this sample's time point signals: baseline before first vaccination. Sequenced here: peripheral blood, sampled on day 0 of AZD1222 vaccination. Receptors were obtained from an adult in good health.

The chain carries TRBV9 and TRBJ1-2; 10 bases match TRBD1. Germline V gene data show CDR1 as SGDLS and CDR2 as YYNGEE. J gave up 10 bases and V 2 bases, and 11 bases lay outside the gene matches. The CDR3 runs to 15 residues. CDR3: CASSVSGTGDFAYTF. Written as DNA, the CDR3 is TGTGCCAGCAGCGTTTCCGGGACAGGGGATTTTGCCTACACCTTC.

The chain couples TRBV5-5 to TRBJ1-5; D may be TRBD1 (6 bases). The germline V gene has CDR1 SGHKS and CDR2 YYEKEE (reference sequence). Trimming took off 1 base at V and 6 bases at J, with 20 bases between the two ends. This CDR3 comprises 17 residues. In DNA, the CDR3 is TGTGCCAGCAGCTTGCGAGGGGGGAGTCAGTTCGGTCAGCCCCAGCATTTT. Translating gives CASSLRGGSQFGQPQHF.

The chain employs TRBV5-1 and TRBJ1-2; D may be TRBD1 (5 bases). This CDR3 is 15 amino acids long. Germline V CDR1 and CDR2: SGHRS, YFSETQ. V was trimmed by 4 bases and J by 4 bases, leaving 17 bases between them. The CDR3 DNA sequence: TGCGCCAGCAGCCTGGGGGGAGAGCCGAGCTATGGCTACACCTTC. Encoded protein: CASSLGGEPSYGYTF.

The chain joins TRBV6-5 to TRBJ1-2; D is perhaps TRBD1 (6 bases). CDR1 and CDR2 from the germline V gene are MNHEY and SVGAGI. Trimming removed 0 bases from V and 8 bases from J, with 16 bases in between. The CDR3 totals 15 residues. In DNA form, the CDR3 reads TGTGCCAGCAGTTACTCGGGAACAGGGAGTTGGGGCTACACCTTC. Encoded protein: CASSYSGTGSWGYTF.

The V call is TRBV5-1, the J call TRBJ2-1; 12 bases line up with TRBD1. Germline V gene sequence: CDR1 SGHRS, CDR2 YFSETQ. The V segment lost 4 bases and the J segment 8 bases; nucleotides outside the gene matches: 13. CDR3 length: 17 amino acids. In DNA form, the CDR3 reads TGCGCCAGCAGCGACCTCTACCGGGACAGGGGGCCCGATGAGCAGTTCTTC. Its protein is CASSDLYRDRGPDEQFF.

The rearrangement uses TRBV6-2 or TRBV6-3 and TRBJ2-1, with TRBD2 matching over 16 bases. The CDR3 length is 18 residues. From germline, CDR1 is MNHEY and CDR2 SVGEGT. With V trimmed by 2 bases and J by 9 bases, 10 bases remained unmatched. CDR3 in DNA: TGTGCCAGCAGTTACACAGGGACTAGCGGGAGGGCCGGTATTGAGCAGTTCTTC. It encodes CASSYTGTSGRAGIEQFF.

The chain links TRBV6-5 to TRBJ2-2; D is unclear. Germline CDR1 and CDR2: MNHEY and SVGAGI. The CDR3 totals 13 residues. The germline V and J ends were trimmed by 2 bases and 8 bases, with 9 bases remaining between them. CDR3 sequence: CASSYGVDGELFF. CDR3 in DNA: TGTGCCAGCAGTTACGGGGTGGATGGGGAGCTGTTTTTT.

The rearrangement links TRBV29-1 to TRBJ1-2, with no clear D. The CDR3 runs 12 residues. Germline CDR1 is SQVTM and CDR2 is ANQGSEA. Trimming removed 7 bases at V and 0 bases at J, with 9 bases between. CDR3: CSAAEPNYGYTF. CDR3 sequence (DNA): TGCAGCGCCGCGGAACCTAACTATGGCTACACCTTC.

This clone turned up a few times. The chain recombines TRBV4-2 with TRBJ2-1; D not resolved. Trimming cost V 5 bases and J 8 bases, with 7 bases left between them. The CDR3 is made up of 11 amino acids. Per the germline V gene, CDR1 is LGHNA and CDR2 is YNFKEQ. CDR3 nucleotides: TGTGCCAGCAGCTTCACCCATGAGCAGTTCTTC. Translation gives CASSFTHEQFF.

The V gene is TRBV6-6, the J gene TRBJ2-7; 9 bases match TRBD1. This CDR3 spans 12 amino acids. The V segment lost 9 bases and the J segment 6 bases; nucleotides outside the gene matches: 6. Germline loops: CDR1 MNHNY, CDR2 SVGAGI (reference sequence). The CDR3 DNA reads as TGTGCCAGTCGGGACAGGGTTTCCGAGCAGTACTTC. It yields the protein CASRDRVSEQYF.

The chain has TRBV2 and TRBJ1-3; 8 nucleotides align to TRBD1. Germline CDR1 and CDR2: SNHLY and FYNNEI. J was trimmed by 2 bases and V by 9 bases; bases with no gene match: 3. This CDR3 region has 13 residues. The CDR3 DNA is TGTGCCAGTCGACAGGGGACTGGAAACACCATATATTTT. Encoded protein: CASRQGTGNTIYF. The variable domain in full, with the rest retrieved from reference TRBV2 and TRBJ1-3, is EPEVTQTPSHQVTQMGQEVILRCVPISNHLYFYWYRQILGQKVEFLVSFYNNEISEKSEIFDDQFSVERPDGSNFTLKIRSTKLEDSAMYFCASRQGTGNTIYFGEGSWLTVV.

This clone occurred once. The genes are TRBV7-2 and TRBJ1-1; perhaps TRBD1 as D (5 bases). The CDR3 runs 14 residues. V dropped 3 bases and J dropped 7 bases, with 15 bases sitting between them. The germline V gene has CDR1 SGHTA and CDR2 FQGNSA. CDR3 coding DNA: TGTGCCAGCAGCTTTAGTCTTGGGACTTATGAAGCTTTCTTT. Translation: CASSFSLGTYEAFF.

The V gene is TRBV4-1, the J gene TRBJ1-1; 9 bases agree with TRBD1. J was trimmed by 5 bases and V by 3 bases; bases with no gene match: 1. Germline CDR1 is MGHRA and CDR2 is YSYEKL. The CDR3 is 13 residues long. This CDR3 is CASSQGTGTEAFF. The CDR3 DNA reads as TGCGCCAGCAGCCAGGGGACAGGGACTGAAGCTTTCTTT.

The sample holds one count of this clone. The chain recombines TRBV2 with TRBJ1-3, with D unresolved. Germline assignment: CDR1 SNHLY and CDR2 FYNNEI. The CDR3 consists of 13 residues. With 7 bases removed from V and 0 bases from J, the gap between germline ends came to 7 bases. In DNA, the CDR3 is TGTGCCAGCAAGACGTCCTCTGGAAACACCATATATTTT. Residues: CASKTSSGNTIYF. The full variable domain, its missing parts supplied by reference TRBV2 and TRBJ1-3, is EPEVTQTPSHQVTQMGQEVILRCVPISNHLYFYWYRQILGQKVEFLVSFYNNEISEKSEIFDDQFSVERPDGSNFTLKIRSTKLEDSAMYFCASKTSSGNTIYFGEGSWLTVV.

The CDR3 protein is CASSSGTGSYNEQFF. CDR3 coding DNA: TGTGCCAGCAGTTCCGGGACAGGGTCCTACAATGAGCAGTTCTTC. J is TRBJ2-1 and V is TRBV28; TRBD1 matches at 9 bases. The trim removed 4 bases at V and 1 base at J, leaving 2 bases unmatched. From germline, CDR1 is MDHEN and CDR2 SYDVKM. The CDR3 runs to 15 residues.

The CDR3 is CASSLSNEQFF. The CDR3 DNA reads as TGTGCCAGCAGCTTAAGCAATGAGCAGTTCTTC. V gene TRBV7-3 combines with J gene TRBJ2-1; D unclear. CDR1 SGHTA and CDR2 FQGTGA come from the germline V gene. The CDR3 spans 11 residues. V gave up 1 base and J gave up 6 bases, with 1 base separating them.

The chain is built from TRBV9 and TRBJ2-1; TRBD2 agrees at 10 bases. V shed 3 bases and J 0 bases; nucleotides not matched to a gene: 6. The CDR3 runs to 17 residues. The germline V gene has CDR1 SGDLS and CDR2 YYNGEE. CDR3 protein: CASSGRRLAGSYNEQFF. The CDR3, as DNA: TGTGCCAGCAGCGGACGGAGACTAGCGGGCTCCTACAATGAGCAGTTCTTC.

This rearrangement joins TRBV3-1 (or the pseudogene TRBV3-2) to TRBJ1-5, with TRBD1 matching over 10 bases. The CDR3 length is 15 residues. Germline V lookup: CDR1 LGHDT, CDR2 YNNKEL (reference sequence). The J segment lost 1 base and the V segment lost 4 bases, leaving 1 base of the junction unmatched. DNA for the CDR3: TGTGCCAGCAGCCGGGACAGGGGAAGCAATCAGCCCCAGCATTTT. Translation gives CASSRDRGSNQPQHF.

The chain employs TRBV6-5 and TRBJ1-3; tentatively, D is TRBD1 (5 bases). The V gene's germline CDR1 is MNHEY and CDR2 SVGAGI. The CDR3 is made up of 15 amino acids. V was pared by 6 bases and J by 4 bases, with 16 bases between. CDR3 sequence reads: CASRAPGVVGNTIYF. CDR3 nucleotides: TGTGCCAGCAGGGCTCCGGGGGTCGTGGGAAACACCATATATTTT.

Here the CDR3 reads CSVEDPGGFNEQFF. The CDR3, as DNA: TGCAGCGTTGAAGATCCCGGAGGGTTCAATGAGCAGTTCTTC. The chain employs TRBV29-1 and TRBJ2-1, with D possibly being TRBD2 (6 bases). Germline V gene sequence: CDR1 SQVTM, CDR2 ANQGSEA. The CDR3 consists of 14 residues. The V end lost 0 bases, the J end lost 6 bases, and 12 bases lay between the germline ends.

The chain is built from TRBV5-1 and TRBJ2-6; TRBD1 matches at 9 bases. The CDR3 loop spans 16 amino acids. Germline values: CDR1 SGHRS, CDR2 YFSETQ. V was clipped by 7 bases and J by 1 base; unmatched bases: 6. The CDR3 region is CASGPGQGSGANVLTF. The DNA of the CDR3 is TGCGCCAGCGGACCGGGACAGGGATCTGGGGCCAACGTCCTGACTTTC.

The rearrangement uses TRBV6-5 and TRBJ2-5; 8 bases are shared with TRBD1. Germline CDR1 MNHEY, CDR2 SVGAGI. The CDR3 consists of 14 residues. Unmatched junction bases numbered 10, after V lost 8 bases and J lost 5 bases. The CDR3 reads CASLMAGGFETQYF. CDR3 sequence (DNA): TGTGCCAGCCTTATGGCAGGGGGCTTCGAGACCCAGTACTTC.

The chain couples TRBV11-2 to TRBJ1-2, with D hard to call. This CDR3 has 12 amino acids. V was cut by 6 bases and J by 7 bases, with 12 bases left in between. Per the germline V gene, CDR1 is SGHAT and CDR2 is FQNNGV. In DNA form, the CDR3 reads TGTGCCAGCAGTCCCAACATAGGTGGCTACACCTTC. Its protein is CASSPNIGGYTF.

This chain joins TRBV7-8 and TRBJ2-1, with TRBD2 matching over 7 bases. V dropped 5 bases and J dropped 3; count of bases not matched to a gene: 10. The CDR3 contains 16 residues. Germline V CDR1 and CDR2: SGHVS, FQNEAQ. CDR3 coding DNA: TGTGCCAGCAGCCTATTAAGCGGGATCTACTACAATGAGCAGTTCTTC. This encodes CASSLLSGIYYNEQFF. Full variable domain (rest looked up from reference TRBV7-8 and TRBJ2-1): GAGVSQSPRYKVAKRGQDVALRCDPISGHVSLFWYQQALGQGPEFLTYFQNEAQLDKSGLPSDRFFAERPEGSVSTLKIQRTQQEDSAVYLCASSLLSGIYYNEQFFGPGTRLTVL.

This rearrangement joins TRBV5-6 to TRBJ2-7, with 14 nucleotides matching TRBD2. Germline loops: CDR1 SGHDT, CDR2 YYEEEE. The CDR3 is made up of 18 amino acids. Losses at the gene ends were 2 bases for V and 5 bases for J; bases not matched to a gene: 12. This CDR3 is CASSFLGTSGGSWDEQYF. The CDR3 DNA follows: TGTGCCAGCAGCTTTTTAGGGACTAGCGGGGGCAGCTGGGACGAGCAGTACTTC.

The V call is TRBV2, the J call TRBJ2-1, with unresolved D. Germline V gene data show CDR1 as SNHLY and CDR2 as FYNNEI. V was trimmed by 6 bases and J by 8 bases, leaving 8 bases between them. There are 11 residues in the CDR3. The CDR3 loop is CASSIGHEQFF. The CDR3, as DNA: TGTGCCAGCAGCATTGGCCATGAGCAGTTCTTC.

The chain uses TRBV5-1 and TRBJ2-3; D is perhaps TRBD2 (5 bases). Germline CDR1 is SGHRS and CDR2 is YFSETQ. V gave up 0 bases and J gave up 0 bases, with 11 bases separating them. This CDR3 comprises 16 residues. CDR3 loop: CASSLVSTGSTDTQYF. Written as DNA, the CDR3 is TGCGCCAGCAGCTTGGTTTCCACGGGGAGCACAGATACGCAGTATTTT.